This is a list of T cell receptor beta chains from one sample in a study of regulatory and conventional T cells in RAG deficiency. Repertoires were generated with immunoSEQ multiplex PCR, while TCRdb's copy carries only in-frame clones and drops some. The sample consists of fewer than 40,000 clones, about three quarters of them appearing once. The data were also submitted as part of a second study, on regulatory T cells.

Sequencing used CD4+ effector T cells sorted from blood. These receptor sequences come from a human donor in good health. Each CDR3 is given without its conserved first and last residue. The D gene is left open where the match is weak.

>TRBV7-2|.
ASSSVPFPTDTQY
>TRBV6-5|TRBD1
ASSWDRGPSNSPLH
>TRBV7-9|.
ASRPGTAGESPLH
>TRBV12-1|.
ASSPAGQKNTEAF
>TRBV11-2|.
ASSFGRETQY
>TRBV27|TRBD1
ASSIMGTANYGYT
>TRBV19|.
ASSRDAGELF
>TRBV5-1|.
ASSVHRDRLWQY
>TRBV6-5|.
ASTSDNNSPLH
>TRBV4-1|.
ASSQGPPHPQH
>TRBV5-6|.
ASSLVAVPGTQY
>TRBV6-1|.
ASSDLSRDAYSYEQY
>TRBV7-3|.
ASSFAGGRYNSPLH
>TRBV9|.
ASSGEWNTEAF
>TRBV5-1|TRBD1
ASSFTGVLQY
>TRBV19|TRBD1
ASSALGTASNQPQH
>TRBV30|.
AWSGGLREKLF
>TRBV28|.
ASSPTGKLYNEQF
>TRBV5-6|TRBD2
ASSLKAGARYEQY
>TRBV6-5|.
ASSASSYEQY
>TRBV2|.
ASRTGTRPPDTQY
>TRBV28|.
ASRRGVEGNTIY
>TRBV4-2|.
ASSLLLNTEAF
>TRBV6-1|.
ASSALGTQY
>TRBV6-1|.
ASSEGQVGGNIQY
>TRBV10-1|TRBD1
ASSDGVGQGNTGELF
>TRBV5-1|.
ASSRGTEGQPQH
>TRBV7-6|.
ASSQEPNYGYT
>TRBV9|.
ASSTTGSSYNEQF
>TRBV28|.
ASRGGHGNQPQH
>TRBV11-2|.
ASSLGLRSMNTEAF
>TRBV6-4|.
ASSDATKWSGNQPQH
>TRBV12-5|TRBD1
ASGKGQGNSPLH
>TRBV14|.
ASSQGSGVNQPQH
>TRBV5-4|TRBD1
ASSGQVLTEAF
>TRBV5-6|.
ASSLSDRSYNEQF
>TRBV11-2|.
ASSTRLQLGKLF
>TRBV11-1|.
ASSSVNYGYT
>TRBV19|TRBD1
ASSIGRQGNSPLH
>TRBV28|.
ASSLAPGAANTEAF